A selection of T cell receptor beta chains follows, all from one sample in a study of vaccination and CD4 T cells after COVID-19. One entry per CDR3 protein, called by TCRdb with MiXCR from the PCR reads. The sample lists some 25,000 distinct CDR3 sequences; about 40% were seen once. Antigens for these TCRs are unknown. What was sequenced was CD4+ T cells from blood, cultured in vitro. The receptors come from a human donor who had recovered from COVID-19. Both conserved end residues are part of each CDR3. A D gene is named only where the DNA matches it firmly. The size field is filled for only some rows; it gives once, few, many or a size class.

TRBV14	.	TRBJ1-1	few	CASSQEIGSLMNTEAFF	TGTGCCAGCAGCCAAGAGATCGGTTCCCTGATGAACACTGAAGCTTTCTTT
TRBV27	.	TRBJ2-7	.	CASSLSLGTYEQYF	TGTGCCAGCAGTTTATCCCTAGGAACTTACGAGCAGTACTTC
TRBV2	.	TRBJ2-3	.	CASSEAGANTQYF	TGTGCCAGCAGTGAAGCGGGGGCGAATACGCAGTATTTT
TRBV20-1	.	TRBJ2-2	medium-sized	CSAPKRGGGGELFF	TGCAGTGCCCCGAAGAGAGGAGGTGGCGGGGAGCTGTTTTTT
TRBV7-3	TRBD1	TRBJ2-1	.	CASSRDRGTYNEQFF	TGTGCCAGCAGCCGGGACAGGGGAACCTACAATGAGCAGTTCTTC
TRBV24-1	TRBD2	TRBJ2-5	few	CATSDAAGGLRGETQYF	TGTGCCACCAGTGATGCGGCGGGAGGGCTGAGGGGAGAGACCCAGTACTTC
TRBV6-1	.	TRBJ2-3	.	CASSPRWDTDTQYF	TGTGCCAGCAGTCCCCGTTGGGACACAGATACGCAGTATTTT
TRBV6-1	TRBD1	TRBJ1-1	.	CAVDRGGNTEAFF	TGTGCCGTCGACAGGGGTGGGAACACTGAAGCTTTCTTT
TRBV12-3/TRBV12-4	TRBD1	TRBJ1-1	.	CASSFPSGTALF	TGTGCCAGCAGTTTCCCGTCCGGGACAGCCCTCTTT
TRBV10-2	.	TRBJ2-7	few	CASSPVRLRTGNYEQYF	TGCGCCAGCAGTCCCGTCCGTTTACGAACGGGGAACTACGAGCAGTACTTC
TRBV7-8	.	TRBJ1-2	.	CASSLPGQPFYGYTF	TGTGCCAGCAGCTTACCAGGGCAGCCCTTCTATGGCTACACCTTC
TRBV18	.	TRBJ1-5	few	CASSPYQDQPQHF	TGTGCCAGCTCACCCTACCAGGATCAGCCCCAGCATTTT
TRBV7-2	.	TRBJ2-3	few	CASSRRKHWTTDTQYF	TGTGCCAGCAGCCGGCGGAAACATTGGACGACAGATACGCAGTATTTT
TRBV4-1	TRBD1	TRBJ2-5	few	CASSQEGQGPTFQETQYF	TGCGCCAGCAGCCAAGAGGGACAGGGGCCAACGTTCCAAGAGACCCAGTACTTC
TRBV12-3/TRBV12-4	TRBD2	TRBJ2-1	.	CASSIPGLAGNNEQFF	TGTGCCAGCAGTATACCGGGACTAGCGGGCAACAATGAGCAGTTCTTC
TRBV10-3	.	TRBJ1-5	few	CAISERDQPQHF	TGTGCCATCAGTGAGAGGGATCAGCCCCAGCATTTT
TRBV6-2/TRBV6-3	.	TRBJ1-1	.	CASSSIGHPNTEAFF	TGTGCCAGCAGTTCTATCGGACACCCGAACACTGAAGCTTTCTTT
TRBV6-4	.	TRBJ2-3	.	CASSRSRGRTDTQYF	TGTGCCAGCAGTCGAAGCAGGGGACGAACAGATACGCAGTATTTT
TRBV19	TRBD2	TRBJ2-1	few	CASSIAGGLNNEQFF	TGTGCCAGTAGTATAGCGGGAGGGCTGAATAATGAGCAGTTCTTC
TRBV20-1	TRBD2	TRBJ2-1	.	CSAVASGRAAEQFF	TGCAGTGCCGTCGCTAGCGGGAGGGCCGCTGAGCAGTTCTTC
TRBV24-1	.	TRBJ1-6	.	CATSFHGSYNSPLHF	TGTGCCACCAGTTTTCATGGCTCCTATAATTCACCCCTCCACTTT
TRBV19	TRBD2	TRBJ2-3	.	CASSNSGGAADTQYF	TGTGCCAGTAGTAATAGCGGGGGGGCAGCAGATACGCAGTATTTT
TRBV19	.	TRBJ2-7	.	CASSPGRTYEQYF	TGTGCCAGTAGTCCGGGACGGACCTACGAGCAGTACTTC